This T cell receptor (beta chain) emerged from a study of blood T cell repertoires in COVID-19. Across the study: T cells, B-cell-depleted T cells, or PBMCs supplied cDNA or gDNA.

Assay: immunoSEQ multiplex PCR; the TCRdb copy retains only in-frame clones and omits some. The sample records about 130,000 clones, under 85% being singletons. This clone was recorded once. CDR1 is SGHTA and CDR2 is FQGNSA in the germline V gene. The CDR3 extends over 15 amino acids. Germline trimming cut 7 bases from V and 10 bases from J; bases unmatched to any gene: 12. Clinical history reported by participants formed the basis on which cohorts were assigned. Cohort 3 recovery required two negative PCRs, clearance, or symptom resolution. Sample: PBMCs or T cells enriched from blood (not recorded which). The sequence was obtained from a man aged 25 to 40 who had recovered from COVID-19. The rearrangement links TRBV7-2 to TRBJ2-1; TRBD2 agrees at 11 bases. CDR3 coding DNA: TGTGCCAGCATCGGGACTAGCGGCTTCCGCGGGGAGCAGTTCTTC. Translating gives CASIGTSGFRGEQFF.